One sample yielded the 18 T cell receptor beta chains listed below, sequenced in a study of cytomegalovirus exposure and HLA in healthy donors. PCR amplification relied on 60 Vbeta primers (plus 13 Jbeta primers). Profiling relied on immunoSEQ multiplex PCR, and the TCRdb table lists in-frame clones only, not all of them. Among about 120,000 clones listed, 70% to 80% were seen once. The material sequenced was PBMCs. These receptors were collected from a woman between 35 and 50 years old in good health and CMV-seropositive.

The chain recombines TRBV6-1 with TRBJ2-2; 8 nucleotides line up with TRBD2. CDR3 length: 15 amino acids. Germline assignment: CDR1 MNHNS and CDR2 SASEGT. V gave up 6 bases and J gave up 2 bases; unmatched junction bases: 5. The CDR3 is CASRGAGGNTGELFF. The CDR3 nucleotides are TGTGCCAGCAGGGGTGCGGGGGGTAACACCGGGGAGCTGTTTTTT.

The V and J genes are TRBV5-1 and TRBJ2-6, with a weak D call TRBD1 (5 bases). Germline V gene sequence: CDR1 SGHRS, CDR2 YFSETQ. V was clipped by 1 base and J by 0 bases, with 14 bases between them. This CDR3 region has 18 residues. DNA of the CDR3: TGCGCCAGCAGCTTGAAGACAGTCGCTAACTCTGGGGCCAACGTCCTGACTTTC. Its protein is CASSLKTVANSGANVLTF.

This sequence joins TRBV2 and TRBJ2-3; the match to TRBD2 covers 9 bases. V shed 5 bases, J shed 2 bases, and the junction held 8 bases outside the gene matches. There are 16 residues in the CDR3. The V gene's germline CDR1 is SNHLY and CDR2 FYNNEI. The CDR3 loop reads CASSPPLAGTTDTQYF. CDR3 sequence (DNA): TGTGCCAGCAGTCCACCCCTAGCGGGGACCACAGATACGCAGTATTTT. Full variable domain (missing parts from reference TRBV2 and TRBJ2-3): EPEVTQTPSHQVTQMGQEVILRCVPISNHLYFYWYRQILGQKVEFLVSFYNNEISEKSEIFDDQFSVERPDGSNFTLKIRSTKLEDSAMYFCASSPPLAGTTDTQYFGPGTRLTVL.

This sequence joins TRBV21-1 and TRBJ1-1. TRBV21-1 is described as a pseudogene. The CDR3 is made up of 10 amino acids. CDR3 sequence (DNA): TGTGCCAGCCGGGACACTGAAGCTTTCTTT. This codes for CASRDTEAFF.

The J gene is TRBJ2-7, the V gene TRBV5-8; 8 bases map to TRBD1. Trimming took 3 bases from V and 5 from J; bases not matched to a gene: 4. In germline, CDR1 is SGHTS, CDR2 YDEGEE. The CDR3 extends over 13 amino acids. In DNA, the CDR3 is TGTGCCAGCAGCTCGACAGGGGAGGACGAGCAGTACTTC. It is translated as CASSSTGEDEQYF.

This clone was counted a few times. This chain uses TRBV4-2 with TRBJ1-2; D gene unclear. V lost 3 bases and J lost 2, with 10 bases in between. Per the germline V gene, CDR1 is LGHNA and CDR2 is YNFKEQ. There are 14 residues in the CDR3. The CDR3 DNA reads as TGTGCCAGCAGCCATCCGGAGGCGAACTATGGCTACACCTTC. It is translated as CASSHPEANYGYTF.

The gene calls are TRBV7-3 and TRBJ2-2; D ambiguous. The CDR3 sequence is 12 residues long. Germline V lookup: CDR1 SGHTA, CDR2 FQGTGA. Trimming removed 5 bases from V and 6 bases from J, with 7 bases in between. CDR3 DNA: TGTGCCAGCAGCCCGGTGGCCGGGGAGCTGTTTTTT. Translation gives CASSPVAGELFF.

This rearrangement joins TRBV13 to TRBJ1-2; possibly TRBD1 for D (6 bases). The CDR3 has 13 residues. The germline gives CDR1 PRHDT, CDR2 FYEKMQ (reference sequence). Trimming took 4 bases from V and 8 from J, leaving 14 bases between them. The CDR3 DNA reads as TGTGCCAGCAGCTCGCAGACAGGCCCAGGCTACACCTTC. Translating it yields CASSSQTGPGYTF.

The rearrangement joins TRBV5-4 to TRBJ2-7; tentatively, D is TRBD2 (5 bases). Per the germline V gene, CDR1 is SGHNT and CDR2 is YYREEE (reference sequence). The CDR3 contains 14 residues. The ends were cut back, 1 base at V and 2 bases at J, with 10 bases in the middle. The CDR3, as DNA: TGTGCCAGCAGCTTGAGCGGAATTACCTACGAGCAGTACTTC. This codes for CASSLSGITYEQYF.

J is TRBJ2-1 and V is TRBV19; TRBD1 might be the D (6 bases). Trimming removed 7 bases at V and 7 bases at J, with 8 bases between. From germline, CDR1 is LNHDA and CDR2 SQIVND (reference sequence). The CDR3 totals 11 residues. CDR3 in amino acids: CASTRGNEQFF. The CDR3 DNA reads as TGTGCCAGTACGAGGGGGAATGAGCAGTTCTTC.

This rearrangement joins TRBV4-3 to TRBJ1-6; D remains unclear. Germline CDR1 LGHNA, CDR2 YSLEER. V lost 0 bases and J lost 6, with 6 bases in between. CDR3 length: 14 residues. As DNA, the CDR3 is TGCGCCAGCAGCCAAGATCGCGTTAATTCACCCCTCCACTTT. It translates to CASSQDRVNSPLHF.

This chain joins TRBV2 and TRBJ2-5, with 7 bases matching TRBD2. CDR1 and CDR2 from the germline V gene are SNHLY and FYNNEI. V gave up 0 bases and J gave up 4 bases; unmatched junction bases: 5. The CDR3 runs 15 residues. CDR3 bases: TGTGCCAGCAGTGAAGCGCCGCGGGGGAGAGAGACCCAGTACTTC. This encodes CASSEAPRGRETQYF.

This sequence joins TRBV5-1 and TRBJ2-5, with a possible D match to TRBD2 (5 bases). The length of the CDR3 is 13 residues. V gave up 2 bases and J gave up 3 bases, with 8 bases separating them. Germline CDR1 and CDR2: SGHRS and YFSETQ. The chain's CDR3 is CASSFGSKETQYF. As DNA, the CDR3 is TGCGCCAGCAGCTTTGGGAGCAAAGAGACCCAGTACTTC.

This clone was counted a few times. In DNA, the CDR3 is TGTGCCAGTAGCTCAACGGGGTTTCCAGGAGATACGCAGTATTTT. Protein sequence: CASSSTGFPGDTQYF. The rearrangement links TRBV19 to TRBJ2-3; the D gene is possibly TRBD2 (5 bases). The CDR3 sequence is 15 residues long. The germline gives CDR1 LNHDA, CDR2 SQIVND (reference sequence). Trimming took off 6 bases at V and 5 bases at J, with 18 bases between the two ends. Full variable domain (rest looked up from reference TRBV19 and TRBJ2-3): DGGITQSPKYLFRKEGQNVTLSCEQNLNHDAMYWYRQDPGQGLRLIYYSQIVNDFQKGDIAEGYSVSREKKESFPLTVTSAQKNPTAFYLCASSSTGFPGDTQYFGPGTRLTVL.

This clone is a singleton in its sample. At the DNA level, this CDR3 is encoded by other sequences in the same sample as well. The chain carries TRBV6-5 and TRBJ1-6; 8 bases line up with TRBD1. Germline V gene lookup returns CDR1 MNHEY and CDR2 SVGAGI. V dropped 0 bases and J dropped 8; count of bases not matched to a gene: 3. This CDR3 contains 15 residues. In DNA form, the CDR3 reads TGTGCCAGCAGTTACTCGGACAGGGTGGATTCACCCCTCCACTTT. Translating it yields CASSYSDRVDSPLHF.

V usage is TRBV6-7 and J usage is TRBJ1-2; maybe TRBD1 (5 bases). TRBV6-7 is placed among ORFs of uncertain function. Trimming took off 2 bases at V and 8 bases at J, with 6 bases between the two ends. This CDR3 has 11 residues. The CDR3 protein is CASSYRGGYTF. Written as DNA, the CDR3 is TGTGCCAGCAGTTACAGGGGCGGCTACACCTTC.

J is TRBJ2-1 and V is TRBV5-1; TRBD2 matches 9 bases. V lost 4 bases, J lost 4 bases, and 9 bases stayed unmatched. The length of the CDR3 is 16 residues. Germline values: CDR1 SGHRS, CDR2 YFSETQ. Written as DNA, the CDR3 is TGCGCCAGCAGCGGAGCTGCGGGGGGGCCATACAATGAGCAGTTCTTC. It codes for CASSGAAGGPYNEQFF. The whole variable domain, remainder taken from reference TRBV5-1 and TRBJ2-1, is KAGVTQTPRYLIKTRGQQVTLSCSPISGHRSVSWYQQTPGQGLQFLFEYFSETQRNKGNFPGRFSGRQFSNSRSEMNVSTLELGDSALYLCASSGAAGGPYNEQFFGPGTRLTVL.

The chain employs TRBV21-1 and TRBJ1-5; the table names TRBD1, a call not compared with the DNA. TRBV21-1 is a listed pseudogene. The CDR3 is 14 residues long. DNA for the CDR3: TGTGCCAGTGACAGGGGAGTAGAAGGTCAGCCCCAGCATTTT. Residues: CASDRGVEGQPQHF.